This TCR beta chain was identified during a study of response to subunit inactivated influenza vaccine. Study-level points and caveats: That few new T cells are recruited by each seasonal influenza vaccination was the authors' suggestion.

TCRdb independently ran MiXCR on the RT-PCR reads; one entry per CDR3 protein. Of roughly 570,000 distinct CDR3 sequences in the sample, 10% to 15% are singletons; the top ten hold around 12%. With respect to this clonotype: Its target is not known.

The junction had 5 bases not matched to a gene; V was cut back by 7 bases and J by 2 bases. Germline V lookup: CDR1 SGHAT, CDR2 FQNNGV. The CDR3 sequence is 14 residues long. The rearrangement links TRBV11-2 to TRBJ2-5; 9 nucleotides align to TRBD1. The material was PBMCs from blood, obtained about 40 days after vaccination. This clonotype originated in a man aged 50-60 years who received an inactivated influenza vaccine. The CDR3 DNA sequence: TGTGCCAGCACCAGGACAGGGGTACAAGAGACCCAGTACTTC. This encodes CASTRTGVQETQYF.